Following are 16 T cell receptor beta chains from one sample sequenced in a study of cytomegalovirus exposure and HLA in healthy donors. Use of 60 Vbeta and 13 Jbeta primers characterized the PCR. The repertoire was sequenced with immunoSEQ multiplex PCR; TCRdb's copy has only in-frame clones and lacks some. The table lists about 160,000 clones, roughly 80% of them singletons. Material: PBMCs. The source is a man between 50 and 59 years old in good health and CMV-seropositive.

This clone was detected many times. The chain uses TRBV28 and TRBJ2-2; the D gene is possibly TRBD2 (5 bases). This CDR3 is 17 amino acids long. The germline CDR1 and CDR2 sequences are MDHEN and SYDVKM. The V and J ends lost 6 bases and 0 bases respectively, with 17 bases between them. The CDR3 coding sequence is TGTGCCAGCAGAGGGAGAATAGGGCAGTCGAACACCGGGGAGCTGTTTTTT. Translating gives CASRGRIGQSNTGELFF.

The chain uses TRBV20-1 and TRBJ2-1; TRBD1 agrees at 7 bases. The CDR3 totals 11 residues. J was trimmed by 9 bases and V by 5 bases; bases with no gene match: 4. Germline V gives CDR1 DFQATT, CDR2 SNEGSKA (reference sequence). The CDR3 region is CSARQGAEQFF. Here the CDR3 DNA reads TGCAGTGCTCGACAGGGCGCTGAGCAGTTCTTC.

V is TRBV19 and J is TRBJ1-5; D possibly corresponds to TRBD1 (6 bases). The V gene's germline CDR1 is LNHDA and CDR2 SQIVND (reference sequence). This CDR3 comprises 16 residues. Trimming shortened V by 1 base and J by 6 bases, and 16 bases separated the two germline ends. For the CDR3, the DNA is TGTGCCAGTAGTATAGGGAGCGACAGGTCCCTTCAGCCCCAGCATTTT. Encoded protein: CASSIGSDRSLQPQHF.

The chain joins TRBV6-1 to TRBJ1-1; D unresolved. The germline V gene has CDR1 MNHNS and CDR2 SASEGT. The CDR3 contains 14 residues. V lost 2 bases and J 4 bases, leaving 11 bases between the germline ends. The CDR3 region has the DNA TGTGCCAGCAGTGAATTGACCTCGGGCACTGAAGCTTTCTTT. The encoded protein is CASSELTSGTEAFF.

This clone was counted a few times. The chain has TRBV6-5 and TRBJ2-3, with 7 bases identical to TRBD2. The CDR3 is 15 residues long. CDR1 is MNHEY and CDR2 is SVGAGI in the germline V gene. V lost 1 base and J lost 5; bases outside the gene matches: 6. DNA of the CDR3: TGTGCCAGCAGTTACTTTGCGGGAGCTATAGATACGCAGTATTTT. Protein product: CASSYFAGAIDTQYF.

CDR3 sequence: CASSSTGGSYNEQFF. The CDR3 nucleotides read TGTGCCAGCAGCTCCACAGGGGGTTCTTACAATGAGCAGTTCTTC. The chain carries TRBV5-6 and TRBJ2-1; 8 bases line up with TRBD1. The ends lost 3 bases at V and 4 bases at J; junction bases unmatched: 6. The CDR3 has 15 residues. From germline, CDR1 is SGHDT and CDR2 YYEEEE.

CDR3 protein: CASSSREGVTDTQYF. The CDR3 DNA is TGTGCCAGCAGCTCAAGGGAGGGAGTCACAGATACGCAGTATTTT. This sequence joins TRBV7-9 and TRBJ2-3, with TRBD2 identical over 7 bases. The CDR3 is 15 residues long. Unmatched junction bases numbered 6, after V lost 4 bases and J lost 2 bases. Germline V gene lookup returns CDR1 SEHNR and CDR2 FQNEAQ (reference sequence).

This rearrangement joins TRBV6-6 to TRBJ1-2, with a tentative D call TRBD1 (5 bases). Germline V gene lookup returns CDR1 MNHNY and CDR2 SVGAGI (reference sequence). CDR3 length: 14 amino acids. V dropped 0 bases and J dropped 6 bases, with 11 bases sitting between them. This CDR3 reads CASSYSLGEDGYTF. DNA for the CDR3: TGTGCCAGCAGTTACTCTTTAGGGGAGGATGGCTACACCTTC.

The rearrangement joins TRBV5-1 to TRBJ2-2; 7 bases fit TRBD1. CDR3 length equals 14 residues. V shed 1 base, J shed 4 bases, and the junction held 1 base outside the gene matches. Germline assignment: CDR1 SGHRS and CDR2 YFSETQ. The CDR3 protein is CASSLPGGTGELFF. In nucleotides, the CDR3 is TGCGCCAGCAGCTTGCCAGGGGGCACCGGGGAGCTGTTTTTT.

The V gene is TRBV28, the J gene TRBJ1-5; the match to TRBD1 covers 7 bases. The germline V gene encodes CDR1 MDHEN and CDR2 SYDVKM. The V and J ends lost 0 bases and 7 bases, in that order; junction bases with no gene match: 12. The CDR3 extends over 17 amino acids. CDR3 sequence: CASSLWKLTGRRQPQHF. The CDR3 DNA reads TGTGCCAGCAGTTTATGGAAGTTGACAGGGAGAAGGCAGCCCCAGCATTTT.

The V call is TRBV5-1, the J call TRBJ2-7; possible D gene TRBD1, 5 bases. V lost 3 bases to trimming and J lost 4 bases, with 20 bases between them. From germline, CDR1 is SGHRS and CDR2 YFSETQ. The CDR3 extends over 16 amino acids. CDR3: CASSSPTLGPRYEQYF. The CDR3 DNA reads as TGCGCCAGCAGCTCACCGACCCTGGGGCCTAGATACGAGCAGTACTTC. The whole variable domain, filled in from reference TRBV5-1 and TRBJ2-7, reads KAGVTQTPRYLIKTRGQQVTLSCSPISGHRSVSWYQQTPGQGLQFLFEYFSETQRNKGNFPGRFSGRQFSNSRSEMNVSTLELGDSALYLCASSSPTLGPRYEQYFGPGTRLTVT.

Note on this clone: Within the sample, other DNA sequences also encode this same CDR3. This CDR3 reads CAWSLAGVGETQYF. Here the CDR3 DNA reads TGTGCCTGGAGTCTAGCGGGGGTCGGAGAGACCCAGTACTTC. V usage is TRBV30 and J usage is TRBJ2-5; 10 bases line up with TRBD2. This CDR3 spans 14 amino acids. From germline, CDR1 is GTSNPN and CDR2 SVGIG (reference sequence). V shed 2 bases, J shed 4 bases, and the junction held 4 bases outside the gene matches.

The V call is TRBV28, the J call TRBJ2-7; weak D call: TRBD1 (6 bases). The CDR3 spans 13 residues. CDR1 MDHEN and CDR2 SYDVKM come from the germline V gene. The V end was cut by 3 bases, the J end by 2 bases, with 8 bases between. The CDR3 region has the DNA TGTGCCAGCAGTTTGACAGGCACCTACGAGCAGTACTTC. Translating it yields CASSLTGTYEQYF.

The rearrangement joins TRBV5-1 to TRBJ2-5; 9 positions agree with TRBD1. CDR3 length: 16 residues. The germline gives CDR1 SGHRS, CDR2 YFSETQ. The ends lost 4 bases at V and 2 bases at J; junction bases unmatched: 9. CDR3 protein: CASSKLDRGGQETQYF. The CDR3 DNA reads TGCGCCAGCAGCAAGCTGGACAGGGGCGGGCAAGAGACCCAGTACTTC.

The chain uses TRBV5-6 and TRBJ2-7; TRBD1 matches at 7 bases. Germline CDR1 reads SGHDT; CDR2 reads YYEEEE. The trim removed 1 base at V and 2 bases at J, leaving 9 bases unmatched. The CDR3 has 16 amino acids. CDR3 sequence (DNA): TGTGCCAGCAGCTTGTTCCGGGACAGAGTAACCTACGAGCAGTACTTC. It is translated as CASSLFRDRVTYEQYF. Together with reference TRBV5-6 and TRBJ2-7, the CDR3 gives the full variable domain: DAGVTQSPTHLIKTRGQQVTLRCSPKSGHDTVSWYQQALGQGPQFIFQYYEEEERQRGNFPDRFSGHQFPNYSSELNVNALLLGDSALYLCASSLFRDRVTYEQYFGPGTRLTVT.

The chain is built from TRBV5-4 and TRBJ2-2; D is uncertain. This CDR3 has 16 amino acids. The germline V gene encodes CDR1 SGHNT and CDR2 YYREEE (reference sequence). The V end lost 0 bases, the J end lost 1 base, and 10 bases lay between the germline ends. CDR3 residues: CASSLDYSRNTGELFF. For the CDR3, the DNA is TGTGCCAGCAGCTTGGATTATAGCAGGAACACCGGGGAGCTGTTTTTT.